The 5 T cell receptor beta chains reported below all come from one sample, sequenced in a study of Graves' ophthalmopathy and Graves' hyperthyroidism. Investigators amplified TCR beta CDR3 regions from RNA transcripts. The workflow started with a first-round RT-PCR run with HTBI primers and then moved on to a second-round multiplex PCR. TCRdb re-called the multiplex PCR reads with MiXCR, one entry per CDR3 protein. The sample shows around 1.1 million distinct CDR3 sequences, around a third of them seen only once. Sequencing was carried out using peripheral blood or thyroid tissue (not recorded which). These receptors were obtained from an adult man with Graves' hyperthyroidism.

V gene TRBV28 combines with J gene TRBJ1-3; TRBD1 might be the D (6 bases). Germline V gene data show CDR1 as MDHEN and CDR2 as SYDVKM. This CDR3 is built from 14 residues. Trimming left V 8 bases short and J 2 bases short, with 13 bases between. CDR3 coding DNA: TGTGCCAGCGGCCCGGGGGGGCCTGGAAACACCATATATTTT. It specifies CASGPGGPGNTIYF.

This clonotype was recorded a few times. The CDR3, as DNA: TGTGCCAGCAGTGACTTCGACAGGGAGGAGTTATACGAGCAGTACTTC. Protein product: CASSDFDREELYEQYF. The gene calls are TRBV6-1 and TRBJ2-7; maybe TRBD1 (7 bases). CDR3 length equals 16 residues. V lost 3 bases, J lost 4 bases, and 19 bases lay in between. Germline CDR1 and CDR2: MNHNS and SASEGT.

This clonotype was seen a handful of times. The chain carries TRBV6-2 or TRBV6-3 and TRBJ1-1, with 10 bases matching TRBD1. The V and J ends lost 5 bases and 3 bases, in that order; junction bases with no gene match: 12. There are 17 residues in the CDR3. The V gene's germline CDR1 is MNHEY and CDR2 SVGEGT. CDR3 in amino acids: CASSQPGQGIGDTEAFF. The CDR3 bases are TGTGCCAGCAGTCAACCGGGACAGGGGATTGGGGACACTGAAGCTTTCTTT.

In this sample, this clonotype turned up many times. CDR3 DNA: TGTGCCAGCGGGGGTAATTGGGGGGCGCCCCGGGAGCAGTACTTC. This codes for CASGGNWGAPREQYF. The rearrangement links TRBV25-1 to TRBJ2-7; D might be TRBD1 or TRBD2, each matching 6 bases. CDR3 size: 15 residues. V was clipped by 8 bases and J by 7 bases, with 24 bases between them. Germline loops: CDR1 MGHDK, CDR2 SYGVNS.

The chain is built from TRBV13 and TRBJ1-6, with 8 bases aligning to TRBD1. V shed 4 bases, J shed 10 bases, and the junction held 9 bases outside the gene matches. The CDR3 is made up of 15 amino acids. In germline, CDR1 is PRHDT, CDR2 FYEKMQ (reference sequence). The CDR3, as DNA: TGTGCCAGCAGCTCGAAAACAGGGGGTCGGTCACCCCTCCACTTT. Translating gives CASSSKTGGRSPLHF. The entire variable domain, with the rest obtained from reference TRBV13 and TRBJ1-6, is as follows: AAGVIQSPRHLIKEKRETATLKCYPIPRHDTVYWYQQGPGQDPQFLISFYEKMQSDKGSIPDRFSAQQFSDYHSELNMSSLELGDSALYFCASSSKTGGRSPLHFGNGTRLTVT.